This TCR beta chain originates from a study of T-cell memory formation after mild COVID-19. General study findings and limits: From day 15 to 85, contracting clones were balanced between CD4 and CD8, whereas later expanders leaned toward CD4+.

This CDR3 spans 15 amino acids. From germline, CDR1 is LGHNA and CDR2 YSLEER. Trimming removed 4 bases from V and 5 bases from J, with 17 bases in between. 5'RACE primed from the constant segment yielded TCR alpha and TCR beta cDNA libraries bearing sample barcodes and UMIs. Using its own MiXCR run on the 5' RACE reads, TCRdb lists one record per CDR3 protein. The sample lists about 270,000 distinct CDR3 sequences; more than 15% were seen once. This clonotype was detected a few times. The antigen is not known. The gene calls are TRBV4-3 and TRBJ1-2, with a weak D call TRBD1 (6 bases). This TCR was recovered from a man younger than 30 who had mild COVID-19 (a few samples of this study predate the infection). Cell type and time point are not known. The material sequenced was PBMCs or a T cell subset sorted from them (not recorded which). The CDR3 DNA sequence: TGCGCCAGCAGCCCCAAACAGGGAATGCAATATGGCTACACCTTC. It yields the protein CASSPKQGMQYGYTF.